Each of the 28 T cell receptor beta chains below was sequenced from the same sample in a study of T cell responses to AZD1222 COVID-19 vaccine. Here immunoSEQ multiplex PCR was the method, and the copy in TCRdb shows in-frame clones only, minus some. The data show some 110,000 clones, approximately 90% seen once. This specimen was peripheral blood, taken 28 days after the second AZD1222 dose. The receptors here all came from an adult who received the AZD1222 COVID-19 vaccine.

V and J are TRBV7-9 and TRBJ2-7; perhaps TRBD1 as D (5 bases). This CDR3 contains 15 residues. CDR1 is SEHNR, CDR2 FQNEAQ, per germline (reference sequence). V lost 1 base and J 0 bases, leaving 10 bases between the germline ends. The chain's CDR3 is CASSLEGWGSYEQYF. DNA of the CDR3: TGTGCCAGCAGCTTAGAGGGGTGGGGCTCCTACGAGCAGTACTTC.

This clone has more than one count but fewer than ten. The rearrangement joins TRBV18 to TRBJ1-1; D is undetermined. Germline CDR1 is KGHSH and CDR2 is LQKENI. The CDR3 extends over 11 amino acids. The V and J ends lost 6 bases and 6 bases respectively, with 8 bases between them. The CDR3 reads CASSGSSEAFF. DNA of the CDR3: TGTGCCAGCTCGGGCAGTTCTGAAGCTTTCTTT.

The V and J genes are TRBV5-1 and TRBJ2-7; D call uncertain. V was trimmed by 3 bases and J by 3 bases, leaving 7 bases between them. CDR3 size: 12 residues. Germline CDR1 is SGHRS and CDR2 is YFSETQ. CDR3 nucleotides: TGCGCCAGCAGCTCTGATTACTACGAGCAGTACTTC. Protein product: CASSSDYYEQYF. The complete variable domain, with remaining parts taken from reference TRBV5-1 and TRBJ2-7, reads KAGVTQTPRYLIKTRGQQVTLSCSPISGHRSVSWYQQTPGQGLQFLFEYFSETQRNKGNFPGRFSGRQFSNSRSEMNVSTLELGDSALYLCASSSDYYEQYFGPGTRLTVT.

This chain links TRBV11-2 with TRBJ1-3, with 9 bases identical to TRBD1. This CDR3 is 16 amino acids long. The V and J ends lost 4 bases and 0 bases, in that order; junction bases with no gene match: 4. Germline loops: CDR1 SGHAT, CDR2 FQNNGV. The CDR3 sequence is CASSSLGQGSGNTIYF. DNA for the CDR3: TGTGCCAGCAGCTCCCTGGGACAGGGCTCTGGAAACACCATATATTTT.

The chain has TRBV7-2 and TRBJ2-7; 10 nucleotides agree with TRBD2. CDR3 length equals 14 residues. Trimming took 4 bases from V and 12 from J; bases not matched to a gene: 12. Germline V CDR1 and CDR2: SGHTA, FQGNSA. The CDR3 DNA reads as TGTGCCAGCAGCTATGGGGCTAGCGGGAGTTTGCTGTACTTC. It translates to CASSYGASGSLLYF.

The chain links TRBV6-6 to TRBJ1-2; 12 positions agree with TRBD1. This CDR3 is built from 13 residues. In germline, CDR1 is MNHNY, CDR2 SVGAGI (reference sequence). Germline trimming cut 10 bases from V and 6 bases from J; bases unmatched to any gene: 6. CDR3 DNA: TGTGCCACACGGGACAGGGGGCCGGATGGCTACACCTTC. The encoded protein is CATRDRGPDGYTF.

CDR3 nucleotide sequence: TGTGCCAGCACCCAAGTACCCCAGGGGGCAGGGGAATCTACCTCCAACACCATATATTTT. This gives the protein CASTQVPQGAGESTSNTIYF. This sequence joins TRBV7-9 and TRBJ1-3; 8 bases map to TRBD1. V shed 7 bases and J 7 bases; nucleotides not matched to a gene: 27. This CDR3 is 20 amino acids long. Germline V CDR1 and CDR2: SEHNR, FQNEAQ (reference sequence).

This clone was detected once. V usage is TRBV18 and J usage is TRBJ1-5; 11 bases are shared with TRBD1. Germline CDR1 KGHSH, CDR2 LQKENI. The CDR3 is 16 amino acids. V shed 5 bases and J 7 bases; nucleotides not matched to a gene: 10. CDR3 sequence reads: CASSSRTGGEGQPQHF. CDR3 bases: TGTGCCAGCTCATCTCGGACAGGGGGCGAAGGGCAGCCCCAGCATTTT.

The V gene is TRBV7-3, the J gene TRBJ2-3; D gene unclear. V was clipped by 3 bases and J by 2 bases, with 6 bases between them. This CDR3 comprises 13 residues. CDR1 is SGHTA and CDR2 is FQGTGA in the germline V gene. CDR3 DNA sequence: TGTGCCAGCAGCTTGGATTTCACAGATACGCAGTATTTT. It encodes CASSLDFTDTQYF.

This clone came up once. The chain uses TRBV7-9 and TRBJ2-7; 10 nucleotides line up with TRBD2. Trimming took 4 bases from V and 0 from J; bases not matched to a gene: 6. Germline CDR1 is SEHNR and CDR2 is FQNEAQ (reference sequence). The length of the CDR3 is 16 residues. The CDR3 sequence: CASSSTGLAVSYEQYF. In DNA, the CDR3 is TGTGCCAGCAGCTCGACCGGACTAGCGGTCTCCTACGAGCAGTACTTC.

The chain joins TRBV28 to TRBJ1-5; D is possibly TRBD1 (5 bases). There are 13 residues in the CDR3. V gave up 3 bases and J gave up 7 bases, with 10 bases separating them. Germline CDR1 MDHEN, CDR2 SYDVKM. The DNA of the CDR3 is TGTGCCAGCAGTTTCAGGGTTCAGCAGCCCCAGCATTTT. It is translated as CASSFRVQQPQHF. The full variable domain, completed using reference TRBV28 and TRBJ1-5, is DVKVTQSSRYLVKRTGEKVFLECVQDMDHENMFWYRQDPGLGLRLIYFSYDVKMKEKGDIPEGYSVSREKKERFSLILESASTNQTSMYLCASSFRVQQPQHFGDGTRLSIL.

This rearrangement joins TRBV19 to TRBJ1-2, with TRBD1 matching 7 bases. Trimming took 3 bases from V and 4 from J; bases not matched to a gene: 2. CDR3 size: 13 residues. Germline-derived CDR1 and CDR2 are LNHDA and SQIVND (reference sequence). CDR3 bases: TGTGCCAGTAGTATTAGGGGGCTCTATGGCTACACCTTC. Its translation: CASSIRGLYGYTF.

The chain is built from TRBV7-9 and TRBJ1-3; D is unresolved. Trimming took off 1 base at V and 0 bases at J, with 7 bases between the two ends. The CDR3 runs 15 residues. Germline V gene sequence: CDR1 SEHNR, CDR2 FQNEAQ (reference sequence). CDR3 coding DNA: TGTGCCAGCAGCTTAGGGCGAAGCTCTGGAAACACCATATATTTT. Its protein is CASSLGRSSGNTIYF.

This sequence joins TRBV11-2 and TRBJ2-7, with TRBD1 identical over 8 bases. Germline V gene lookup returns CDR1 SGHAT and CDR2 FQNNGV. CDR3 length: 14 residues. Unmatched junction bases numbered 7, after V lost 3 bases and J lost 6 bases. This CDR3 reads CASSLARTGSEQYF. The CDR3 DNA reads TGTGCCAGCAGCTTGGCCAGGACAGGGAGCGAGCAGTACTTC.

The rearrangement uses TRBV29-1 and TRBJ1-6; a weak D match, TRBD1 (5 bases). CDR3 length: 14 residues. Germline V gene lookup returns CDR1 SQVTM and CDR2 ANQGSEA. V was cut by 7 bases and J by 6 bases, with 16 bases left in between. Here the CDR3 reads CSASPGGSNSPLHF. The CDR3 DNA follows: TGCAGCGCCTCCCCGGGGGGGAGTAATTCACCCCTCCACTTT.

The CDR3 coding sequence is TGTGCCAGCAGTGAGAGCAGTGGAAATCAGCCCCAGCATTTT. Its translation is CASSESSGNQPQHF. The rearrangement joins TRBV6-1 to TRBJ1-5; D is ambiguous. CDR1 is MNHNS and CDR2 is SASEGT in the germline V gene. Between the trimmed V and J ends, which lost 3 bases and 4 bases, there was a span of 10 bases. This CDR3 has 14 amino acids.

The CDR3 protein is CASTPWRGSGTGELFF. The CDR3 region has the DNA TGCGCCAGCACCCCCTGGCGGGGTTCGGGCACCGGGGAGCTGTTTTTT. J is TRBJ2-2 and V is TRBV23-1; maybe TRBD2 (6 bases). TRBV23-1 is given ORF status, its function remaining uncertain. This CDR3 spans 16 amino acids. V shed 7 bases and J shed 4 bases, with 19 bases lying between them.

The chain employs TRBV9 and TRBJ1-1, with a possible D match to TRBD1 (6 bases). CDR1 and CDR2 (germline): SGDLS, YYNGEE. The CDR3 extends over 16 amino acids. With 4 bases removed from V and 7 bases from J, the gap between germline ends came to 23 bases. The CDR3 spells CASSLGTLARGSEAFF. The CDR3 DNA reads as TGTGCCAGCAGCCTTGGGACACTCGCGCGGGGGAGTGAAGCTTTCTTT.

The chain recombines TRBV4-1 with TRBJ2-1; a possible D gene is TRBD1 (7 bases). Trimming left V 4 bases short and J 4 bases short, with 23 bases between. The CDR3 covers 18 residues. Germline V gives CDR1 MGHRA, CDR2 YSYEKL. CDR3 loop: CASSPRPPRDRLYNEQFF. The CDR3 DNA sequence: TGCGCCAGCAGCCCGAGGCCACCGCGGGACAGATTATACAATGAGCAGTTCTTC.

The V call is TRBV25-1, the J call TRBJ1-1; TRBD1 agrees at 7 bases. The CDR3 runs 14 residues. Germline lookup yields CDR1 MGHDK and CDR2 SYGVNS. The J segment lost 1 base and the V segment lost 4 bases, leaving 3 bases of the junction unmatched. The CDR3 is CASSGTGENTEAFF. CDR3 bases: TGTGCCAGCAGTGGGACAGGCGAGAACACTGAAGCTTTCTTT. Full variable domain (rest looked up from reference TRBV25-1 and TRBJ1-1): EADIYQTPRYLVIGTGKKITLECSQTMGHDKMYWYQQDPGMELHLIHYSYGVNSTEKGDLSSESTVSRIRTEHFPLTLESARPSHTSQYLCASSGTGENTEAFFGQGTRLTVV.

The J gene is TRBJ1-4, the V gene TRBV7-9; 9 nucleotides align to TRBD1. CDR3 length: 14 residues. V gave up 5 bases and J gave up 7 bases; unmatched junction bases: 5. Germline CDR1 SEHNR, CDR2 FQNEAQ (reference sequence). The CDR3 here is CASSATGGAEKLFF. The CDR3 DNA sequence: TGTGCCAGCAGCGCGACAGGGGGGGCTGAAAAACTGTTTTTT.

This clone has only one observation. The genes are TRBV9 and TRBJ1-2; TRBD1 matches 7 bases. The CDR3 has 17 residues. V was pared by 0 bases and J by 3 bases, with 11 bases of the junction left unmatched. The germline CDR1 and CDR2 sequences are SGDLS and YYNGEE. This chain's CDR3 is CASSVASSGGDYYGYTF. The CDR3 DNA reads TGTGCCAGCAGCGTAGCAAGTTCAGGGGGTGATTACTATGGCTACACCTTC.

This chain joins TRBV12-3 or TRBV12-4 and TRBJ1-1; D is perhaps TRBD1 (5 bases). The germline V and J ends were trimmed by 0 bases and 4 bases, with 6 bases remaining between them. The length of the CDR3 is 13 residues. CDR3 loop: CASSLAGTTEAFF. CDR3 DNA: TGTGCCAGCAGTTTAGCGGGGACCACTGAAGCTTTCTTT.

The genes are TRBV3-1 (or the pseudogene TRBV3-2) and TRBJ1-6; D unclear. Germline CDR1 reads LGHDT; CDR2 reads YNNKEL (reference sequence). Trimming shortened V by 2 bases and J by 7 bases, and 9 bases separated the two germline ends. CDR3 length equals 14 residues. CDR3 coding DNA: TGTGCCAGCAGCCAATTTAGTTCCAATTCACCCCTCCACTTT. Translating gives CASSQFSSNSPLHF.

This chain uses TRBV6-5 with TRBJ2-2; TRBD2 aligns across 11 bases. V lost 6 bases to trimming and J lost 5 bases; unmatched junction nucleotides: 2. Looked up from germline, CDR1 is MNHEY and CDR2 is SVGAGI. CDR3 length: 14 amino acids. The CDR3 sequence is CASRASGGTGELFF. The CDR3 nucleotides read TGTGCCAGCAGGGCTAGCGGGGGGACCGGGGAGCTGTTTTTT.

The chain links TRBV5-1 to TRBJ2-2; 15 bases agree with TRBD2. V lost 4 bases and J lost 0; bases outside the gene matches: 10. This CDR3 is built from 20 residues. Germline CDR1 SGHRS, CDR2 YFSETQ. CDR3 protein: CASSPGLAGGETTNTGELFF. The CDR3 DNA reads TGCGCCAGCAGCCCGGGACTAGCGGGGGGTGAAACAACGAACACCGGGGAGCTGTTTTTT.

The CDR3 bases are TGTGCTACCCTGGGAAGGGGGCTCTACGGCTACACCTTC. Translating gives CATLGRGLYGYTF. The J gene is TRBJ1-2, the V gene TRBV15, with TRBD1 matching over 7 bases. Germline V gene data show CDR1 as LNHNV and CDR2 as YYDKDF (reference sequence). There are 13 residues in the CDR3.

As DNA, the CDR3 is TGCAGCGCTGGGTCCCCCACTAACATTCAGTACTTC. Translated: CSAGSPTNIQYF. V is TRBV29-1 and J is TRBJ2-4; no firm D call. In germline, CDR1 is SQVTM, CDR2 ANQGSEA. The V end lost 7 bases, the J end lost 7 bases, and 14 bases lay between the germline ends. This CDR3 has 12 amino acids. The variable domain in full, completed from reference TRBV29-1 and TRBJ2-4, reads SAVISQKPSRDICQRGTSLTIQCQVDSQVTMMFWYRQQPGQSLTLIATANQGSEATYESGFVIDKFPISRPNLTFSTLTVSNMSPEDSSIYLCSAGSPTNIQYFGAGTRLSVL.